The 18 T cell receptor beta chains below all came from one sample that was sequenced in a study of T cells in women clearing cervical HPV infection. Here immunoSEQ multiplex PCR was the method, and the copy in TCRdb shows in-frame clones only, minus some. Its table records roughly 20,000 clones. Input material: blood buffy coat. The receptors derive from a woman aged 18-69 years with a cervical HPV16 infection that either progressed to CIN3+ or cleared (not recorded which).

A note on this clone: The CDR3 goes on 3 residues after the read ends, and that part is filled in from the germline J gene. The gene calls are TRBV6-2 or TRBV6-3 and TRBJ1-2, with D possibly being TRBD1 (5 bases). The CDR3 is made up of 16 amino acids. V lost 2 bases and J 2 bases, leaving 15 bases between the germline ends. Germline CDR1 is MNHEY and CDR2 is SVGEGT. The sequenced CDR3 bases are TGTGCCAGCAGTTACAACCCACAGGACGCCAACTATGGC. Translated, it gives CASSYNPQDANYG. The whole CDR3 protein reads CASSYNPQDANYGYTF.

For this clone: The CDR3 extends 3 residues past the end of the read, so its final part is completed from the germline J gene. The chain combines TRBV19 with TRBJ1-2, with TRBD1 matching over 12 bases. CDR3 size: 16 residues. In germline, CDR1 is LNHDA, CDR2 SQIVND (reference sequence). CDR3 bases read: TGTGCCAGTAGTATGACCGGGACAGGGGGCTACCACGAC. Translating gives CASSMTGTGGYHD. The entire CDR3 sequence reads CASSMTGTGGYHDYTF.

The CDR3 bases that were read are TGTGCCAGCAGCCCCGGACTGGTTTCCACAGATACG. It codes for CASSPGLVSTDT. The full CDR3 sequence reads CASSPGLVSTDTQYF. The genes are TRBV5-6 and TRBJ2-3; possible D gene TRBD2, 5 bases. The DNA ends 3 residues before the CDR3 does, and the rest of the CDR3 is filled in from the germline J gene. This CDR3 comprises 15 residues. V lost 4 bases and J lost 2, with 14 bases in between. Germline V gene sequence: CDR1 SGHDT, CDR2 YYEEEE.

Note on this clone: The read comes to an end 3 residues before the CDR3 does, leaving the germline J gene to fill in the end. The chain uses TRBV6-4 and TRBJ2-3; TRBD2 matches 11 bases. Germline assignment: CDR1 MRHNA and CDR2 SNTAGT. The CDR3 contains 18 residues. The J segment lost 7 bases and the V segment lost 2 bases, leaving 14 bases of the junction unmatched. The sequenced CDR3 bases are TGTGCCAGCAGTGACCCGGCCGTACTAGCGGGGGTCAGTAATACG. Its translation: CASSDPAVLAGVSNT. The whole CDR3 sequence is CASSDPAVLAGVSNTQYF.

Turning to this clone: The read comes to an end 3 residues before the CDR3 does, leaving the germline J gene to fill in the end. The chain recombines TRBV2 with TRBJ2-5; no reliable D call. The CDR3 has 10 amino acids. Per germline, CDR1 SNHLY and CDR2 FYNNEI. CDR3: CASDNNTQYF. The part of the CDR3 DNA that was read is TGTGCCAGCGATAACAATACC. Combining the CDR3 with reference TRBV2 and TRBJ2-5 gives the whole variable domain EPEVTQTPSHQVTQMGQEVILRCVPISNHLYFYWYRQILGQKVEFLVSFYNNEISEKSEIFDDQFSVERPDGSNFTLKIRSTKLEDSAMYFCASDNNTQYFGPGTRLLVL.

Points on this clone: The CDR3 goes on 3 residues after the read ends, and that part is filled in from the germline J gene. V usage is TRBV6-2 or TRBV6-3 and J usage is TRBJ2-3, with D perhaps matching TRBD2 (6 bases). This CDR3 is built from 15 residues. Trimming left V 4 bases short and J 2 bases short, with 13 bases between. Germline CDR1 MNHEY, CDR2 SVGEGT. CDR3 in amino acids: CASSFWRGNTDTQYF. The CDR3 DNA, read in part, is TGTGCCAGCAGTTTTTGGCGGGGTAACACAGATACG.

With regard to this clone: The read is 3 residues too short to cover the CDR3 end, so that end is filled in from the germline J gene. The chain employs TRBV6-2 or TRBV6-3 and TRBJ2-3; tentative D call: TRBD2 (6 bases). Trimming stripped 3 bases from V and 2 bases from J, with 18 bases between. This CDR3 has 17 residues. Germline CDR1 MNHEY, CDR2 SVGEGT. The CDR3 spells CASSYAAPGGYTDTQYF. CDR3 DNA (partial): TGTGCCAGCAGTTATGCCGCGCCCGGGGGATACACAGATACG.

As concerns this clone: The CDR3 end falls 3 residues outside the read, so it is completed with the germline J gene. The chain is built from TRBV7-3 and TRBJ2-3; D perhaps matches TRBD1 (6 bases). Germline V lookup: CDR1 SGHTA, CDR2 FQGTGA. The CDR3 has 15 amino acids. V was shortened by 2 bases and J by 2 bases, with 11 bases between the two germline ends. Partial CDR3 DNA: TGTGCCAGCAGCTTACGGCAGGGGTCCACAGATACG. Translation gives CASSLRQGSTDT. The whole CDR3 protein is CASSLRQGSTDTQYF. The whole variable domain, remainder taken from reference TRBV7-3 and TRBJ2-3, is GAGVSQTPSNKVTEKGKYVELRCDPISGHTALYWYRQSLGQGPEFLIYFQGTGAADDSGLPNDRFFAVRPEGSVSTLKIQRTERGDSAVYLCASSLRQGSTDTQYFGPGTRLTVL.

As for this clone: The missing CDR3 end, 3 residues past where the read stops, is filled in from the germline J gene. V usage is TRBV6-1 and J usage is TRBJ1-6; tentatively, D is TRBD1 (5 bases). The length of the CDR3 is 15 residues. Germline CDR1 reads MNHNS; CDR2 reads SASEGT. V was clipped by 1 base and J by 10 bases, with 14 bases between them. The part of the CDR3 DNA that was read is TGTGCCAGCAGTGAAGGAGTCGGGCAGGGATCACCC. It specifies CASSEGVGQGSP. Given in full, the CDR3 is CASSEGVGQGSPLHF.

About this clone: The CDR3 end lies 3 residues beyond the end of the read and is filled in from the germline J gene. The V call is TRBV18, the J call TRBJ2-4, with D unresolved. Trimming took 0 bases from V and 6 from J, leaving 12 bases between them. CDR1 KGHSH and CDR2 LQKENI come from the germline V gene. The length of the CDR3 is 15 residues. The part of the CDR3 DNA that was read is TGTGCCAGCTCACCACCGGGCCCTTCTGGAAACATT. It translates to CASSPPGPSGNI. From start to end, the CDR3 is CASSPPGPSGNIQYF.

Concerning this clone: The observed sequence ends 3 residues before the CDR3 terminus, with the missing tail filled in from the germline J gene. The gene calls are TRBV4-2 and TRBJ1-2; 7 bases are shared with TRBD1. Germline trimming cut 0 bases from V and 4 bases from J; bases unmatched to any gene: 8. The CDR3 has 16 residues. Germline V gene sequence: CDR1 LGHNA, CDR2 YNFKEQ. The CDR3 reads CASSQETQDRIYGYTF. CDR3 DNA, as far as it was read: TGTGCCAGCAGCCAAGAAACACAGGACAGGATCTATGGC.

Note on this clone: The CDR3 end lies 3 residues beyond the end of the read and is filled in from the germline J gene. The chain links TRBV5-1 to TRBJ2-3, with 7 bases matching TRBD2. CDR1 is SGHRS, CDR2 YFSETQ, per germline. The trim removed 4 bases at V and 6 bases at J, leaving 8 bases unmatched. The CDR3 covers 14 residues. The sequenced part of the CDR3 DNA is TGCGCCAGCAGCCAAGGACTAGTTTTGGATACG. It is translated as CASSQGLVLDT. The complete CDR3 reads CASSQGLVLDTQYF. The variable domain in full, completed from reference TRBV5-1 and TRBJ2-3, reads KAGVTQTPRYLIKTRGQQVTLSCSPISGHRSVSWYQQTPGQGLQFLFEYFSETQRNKGNFPGRFSGRQFSNSRSEMNVSTLELGDSALYLCASSQGLVLDTQYFGPGTRLTVL.

The CDR3 here is CASSLVRDISDGYTF. Partial CDR3 DNA: TGTGCCAGCAGCTTAGTAAGGGACATATCGGATGGC. The chain combines TRBV7-9 with TRBJ1-2, with D possibly matching TRBD1 (6 bases). The CDR3 is cut off 3 residues early in the read; its end comes from the germline J gene. Germline V lookup: CDR1 SEHNR, CDR2 FQNEAQ (reference sequence). The CDR3 extends over 15 amino acids. Trimming pared 1 base from V and 6 bases from J, leaving 15 bases between.

In the case of this clone: From the germline J gene comes the end of the CDR3, since the read stops 3 residues before it. The J gene is TRBJ2-3, the V gene TRBV6-1; D is unresolved. This CDR3 has 12 amino acids. CDR1 is MNHNS, CDR2 SASEGT, per germline. CDR3 DNA, as far as it was read: TGTGCCAGCAGTGAGCGTCGAGAGACG. This translates into CASSERRET. The CDR3 reads in full as CASSERRETQYF.

Worth noting for this clone: The CDR3 extends 3 residues past the end of the read, so its final part is completed from the germline J gene. V gene TRBV9 combines with J gene TRBJ1-4; unclear D gene. Germline loops: CDR1 SGDLS, CDR2 YYNGEE. The CDR3 is 14 residues long. Deletions cut 2 bases from V and 5 bases from J, with 10 bases between. The sequenced part of the CDR3 DNA is TGTGCCAGCAGCGTCGCAACCGGGAATGAAAAA. Protein: CASSVATGNEK. The CDR3 in its entirety is CASSVATGNEKLFF.

About this clone: The read ends 3 residues before the CDR3 terminus; that terminus is restored from the germline J gene. The chain recombines TRBV25-1 with TRBJ1-2, with 8 bases fitting TRBD1. This CDR3 region has 19 residues. The ends lost 2 bases at V and 7 bases at J; junction bases unmatched: 21. Looked up from germline, CDR1 is MGHDK and CDR2 is SYGVNS. CDR3 DNA, as far as it was read: TGTGCCAGCAGTGAACTACAACGGACAGGGTCAGATGGAGAGGGTGGC. Translated: CASSELQRTGSDGEGG. The whole CDR3 protein is CASSELQRTGSDGEGGYTF.

In regard to this clone: Its ends do not fully match the called genes, so a read error is possible. Read sequence stops 3 residues before the CDR3 end, and the germline J gene provides the missing end. Different DNA sequences within this sample yield the same CDR3. The V and J genes are TRBV7-9 and TRBJ1-3; D is possibly TRBD1 (6 bases). Germline CDR1 SEHNR, CDR2 FQNEAQ (reference sequence). CDR3 length: 13 amino acids. The CDR3 protein is CASSLAGANTIYF. CDR3 DNA, as far as it was read: TGTGCCAGCAGCTTAGCGGGGGCAAACACT.

As concerns this clone: The read is 3 residues too short to cover the CDR3 end, so that end is filled in from the germline J gene. The rearrangement uses TRBV2 and TRBJ1-2, with D tentatively TRBD1 (5 bases). Germline CDR1 SNHLY, CDR2 FYNNEI. The CDR3 sequence is 11 residues long. CDR3 loop: CANRQSPGYTF. The CDR3 bases that were read are TGTGCCAACCGACAGTCGCCCGGC.